The TCR beta chain under discussion was sequenced for a study of identical twins. Findings of the study overall: It was cross-sectional statistical analysis, not following the same donors, that the conclusions relied on. Abundant beta clonotypes from cord blood had fewer insertions, unlike memory repertoires, which showed none. Zero-insertion analyses might be partly confounded by invariant T cells like MAIT and iNKT.

Regarding this clonotype: The antigen remains undetermined.

Germline V lookup: CDR1 SQVTM, CDR2 ANQGSEA. Trimming pared 2 bases from V and 5 bases from J, leaving 3 bases between. The CDR3 contains 11 residues. MiXCR was run by TCRdb on the 5' RACE reads, yielding one entry per CDR3 protein. The table lists roughly 690,000 distinct CDR3 sequences, around 5.7% of them singletons. The source of this sequence is a man aged 18-30 years in good health. Sequenced sample: naive T cells sorted from blood. The chain links TRBV29-1 to TRBJ2-2; D not certain. CDR3 DNA: TGCAGCGTTGAAACAACCGGGGAGCTGTTTTTT. It translates to CSVETTGELFF.